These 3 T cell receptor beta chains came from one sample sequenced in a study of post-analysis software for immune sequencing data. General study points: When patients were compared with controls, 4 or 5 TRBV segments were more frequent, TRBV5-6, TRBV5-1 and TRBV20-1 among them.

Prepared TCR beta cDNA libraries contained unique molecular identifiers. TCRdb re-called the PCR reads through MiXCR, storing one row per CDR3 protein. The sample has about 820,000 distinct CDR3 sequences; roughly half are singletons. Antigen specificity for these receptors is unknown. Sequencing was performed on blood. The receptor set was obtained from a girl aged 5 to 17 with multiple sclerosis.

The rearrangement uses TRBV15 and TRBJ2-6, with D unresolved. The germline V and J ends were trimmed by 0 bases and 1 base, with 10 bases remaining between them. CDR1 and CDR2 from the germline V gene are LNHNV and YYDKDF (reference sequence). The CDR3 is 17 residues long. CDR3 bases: TGTGCCACCAGCAGAGATTGGGCGTCTTCTGGGGCCAACGTCCTGACTTTC. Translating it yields CATSRDWASSGANVLTF.

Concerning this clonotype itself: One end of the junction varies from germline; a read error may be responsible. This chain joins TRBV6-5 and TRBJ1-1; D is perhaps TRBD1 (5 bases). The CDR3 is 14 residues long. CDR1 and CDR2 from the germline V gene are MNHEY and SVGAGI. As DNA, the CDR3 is TGTGCCGGCAGTTTGTCTGTGGGGGTCACTGAAGCTTTCTTT. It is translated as CAGSLSVGVTEAFF.

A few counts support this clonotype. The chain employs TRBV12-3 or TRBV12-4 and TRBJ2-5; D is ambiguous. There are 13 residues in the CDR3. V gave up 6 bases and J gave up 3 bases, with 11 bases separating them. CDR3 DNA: TGTGCCAGCAGCCGGGCCAGTAAAGAGACCCAGTACTTC. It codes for CASSRASKETQYF.